This T cell receptor beta chain was captured in a study of a mutant IDH1 vaccine in newly diagnosed glioma. On the study more broadly: Investigators started vaccination 4-6 weeks after radiotherapy alone, or with temozolomide cycles. Every participant had undergone radiotherapy, temozolomide, or both before, and most underwent both. Treated patients were about 60% male, around 40% female, mean age approximately 40 years.

Method: immunoSEQ multiplex PCR; TCRdb's copy keeps in-frame clones and lacks some. The sample carries about 44,000 clones, around 90% recorded once. Time point noted: week 23, last vaccination. Every vaccine dose comprised 300 ug of mutant IDH1 20-mer peptide plus topical imiquimod. Diagnosis in the donors showed new WHO grade 3 or 4 astrocytomas that were IDH1-mutant and ATRX-lost. CDR1 MNHEY and CDR2 SMNVEV come from the germline V gene (reference sequence). V shed 11 bases and J 2 bases; nucleotides not matched to a gene: 7. The CDR3 runs to 13 residues. For this clone: Its antigen is still unknown.

This receptor was identified in a man aged 50 to 59 with glioma. Here the sequenced sample was PBMCs, taken from a glioma patient whose treatment included an IDH1 peptide vaccine. The J gene is TRBJ2-3, the V gene TRBV27; 7 positions agree with TRBD2. CDR3 coding DNA: TGTGCCGCGGGAGACTATAACACAGATACGCAGTATTTT. It translates to CAAGDYNTDTQYF.